This T cell receptor beta chain was retrieved from a study of blood T cells in healthy people across ages. A second PCR of 7 to 11 cycles used a sample-barcoded 5' primer and a J-beta primer mix. A 12-random-nucleotide template-switch adaptor tagged each cDNA molecule. Each CDR3 protein is one row after TCRdb ran MiXCR on the 5' RACE reads. The table has under 2 million distinct CDR3 sequences, about 32% seen once. Comments on this clonotype: Its specificity is unknown.

Whole-study results and caveats: In older individuals, TCR beta diversity per million T cells was lower, falling roughly linearly with age.

This CDR3 comprises 18 residues. Trimming took off 4 bases at V and 4 bases at J, with 25 bases between the two ends. Looked up from germline, CDR1 is SNHLY and CDR2 is FYNNEI. Aged about 6 to 100, donors were systemically healthy Caucasians from Russia. Approximately 10 milliliters was the volume of peripheral blood drawn from each donor. The chain combines TRBV2 with TRBJ1-2; D is uncertain. This sequence originates from a woman aged 25-40 years in good health. Sequenced input: blood. CDR3 sequence (DNA): TGTGCCAGCAGTGTGAGCCGAACCACGGGAGTCGTTTCCTATGGCTACACCTTC. Residues: CASSVSRTTGVVSYGYTF.